The 23 T cell receptor beta chains below come from one sample, sequenced in a study of fetal regulatory T cell absence and autoimmunity. Assay: immunoSEQ multiplex PCR; the TCRdb copy retains only in-frame clones and omits some. Here the sample spans some 87,000 clones, about three quarters being singletons. The sequenced material came from pancreas tissue. The receptor source for this set is a male donor with IPEX syndrome.

The rearrangement joins TRBV7-6 to TRBJ2-2; perhaps TRBD2 as D (5 bases). V was pared by 0 bases and J by 5 bases, with 22 bases between. The germline CDR1 and CDR2 sequences are SGHVS and FNYEAQ. This CDR3 is built from 19 residues. CDR3 sequence: CASSLALGSRRTGTGELFF. CDR3 sequence (DNA): TGTGCCAGCAGCTTAGCTTTAGGCAGCAGGCGTACGGGGACCGGGGAGCTGTTTTTT.

The chain is built from TRBV7-6 and TRBJ2-2, with TRBD2 identical over 13 bases. Germline CDR1 is SGHVS and CDR2 is FNYEAQ. This CDR3 contains 17 residues. The V and J ends lost 3 bases and 5 bases, in that order; junction bases with no gene match: 6. This CDR3 reads CASSFPMTSGRTGELFF. The CDR3 region has the DNA TGTGCCAGCAGCTTTCCCATGACTAGCGGGAGGACCGGGGAGCTGTTTTTT.

This clone has more than one count but fewer than ten. This chain uses TRBV25-1 with TRBJ1-2; D remains ambiguous. CDR3 length: 11 residues. Germline values: CDR1 MGHDK, CDR2 SYGVNS. Trimming shortened V by 6 bases and J by 6 bases, and 8 bases separated the two germline ends. This CDR3 reads CASRTGDGYTF. In DNA, the CDR3 is TGTGCCAGCAGGACTGGGGATGGCTACACCTTC.

This rearrangement joins TRBV30 to TRBJ2-3, with TRBD2 matching 9 bases. There are 15 residues in the CDR3. Per germline, CDR1 GTSNPN and CDR2 SVGIG (reference sequence). Losses at the gene ends were 3 bases for V and 5 bases for J; bases not matched to a gene: 9. CDR3 in amino acids: CAWRAGQLAGDTQYF. The CDR3 DNA is TGTGCCTGGAGGGCGGGCCAACTAGCGGGAGATACGCAGTATTTT.

This CDR3 is CASRSGLPVYNEQFF. The CDR3 coding sequence is TGTGCCAGCAGGTCGGGACTACCTGTTTACAATGAGCAGTTCTTC. V and J are TRBV6-5 and TRBJ2-1, with 7 bases fitting TRBD2. V was clipped by 6 bases and J by 4 bases; unmatched bases: 9. The CDR3 has 15 amino acids. Per the germline V gene, CDR1 is MNHEY and CDR2 is SVGAGI.

J is TRBJ2-7 and V is TRBV27, with D tentatively TRBD1 (6 bases). The CDR3 is 13 amino acids. CDR1 and CDR2 from the germline V gene are MNHEY and SMNVEV (reference sequence). The V end was cut by 7 bases, the J end by 4 bases, with 14 bases between. CDR3 sequence: CASTIGQGYEQYF. CDR3 nucleotides: TGTGCCAGCACAATCGGGCAGGGGTACGAGCAGTACTTC.

V gene TRBV10-2 combines with J gene TRBJ2-1; no definite D call. Per germline, CDR1 WSHSY and CDR2 SAAADI. V was trimmed by 7 bases and J by 1 base, leaving 11 bases between them. The CDR3 sequence is 14 residues long. CDR3 loop: CASTVMGSYNEQFF. In nucleotides, the CDR3 is TGCGCCAGCACCGTTATGGGGTCCTACAATGAGCAGTTCTTC.

The chain joins TRBV7-9 to TRBJ1-3; the D is unclear. V lost 2 bases to trimming and J lost 5 bases, with 10 bases between them. The germline gives CDR1 SEHNR, CDR2 FQNEAQ (reference sequence). The CDR3 runs to 14 residues. CDR3 sequence (DNA): TGTGCCAGCAGCTTATTTTACCTACGAAACACCATATATTTT. Its protein is CASSLFYLRNTIYF.

This chain uses TRBV10-2 with TRBJ1-2; D gene ambiguous. The CDR3 is 12 residues long. Trimming removed 6 bases at V and 4 bases at J, with 9 bases between. Germline V gene sequence: CDR1 WSHSY, CDR2 SAAADI. The CDR3 sequence: CASSPDIYGYTF. In nucleotides, the CDR3 is TGCGCCAGCAGCCCCGACATCTATGGCTACACCTTC.

The CDR3 region is CASSLSGTAYGYTF. The CDR3 DNA reads TGTGCCAGCAGTCTTTCCGGGACGGCCTATGGCTACACCTTC. The gene calls are TRBV6-6 and TRBJ1-2, with D perhaps TRBD1 (5 bases). There are 14 residues in the CDR3. V lost 5 bases and J 4 bases, leaving 14 bases between the germline ends. Germline assignment: CDR1 MNHNY and CDR2 SVGAGI (reference sequence).

The V call is TRBV19, the J call TRBJ2-7, with TRBD2 identical over 9 bases. Germline V gene sequence: CDR1 LNHDA, CDR2 SQIVND (reference sequence). The CDR3 length is 15 residues. V lost 1 base and J lost 0; bases outside the gene matches: 1. The CDR3 nucleotides are TGTGCCAGTAGTATAGTAGCGGGAGCCTCCTACGAGCAGTACTTC. Its translation: CASSIVAGASYEQYF.

The chain uses TRBV11-3 and TRBJ2-7; 10 positions agree with TRBD2. CDR3 size: 17 residues. Germline CDR1 SGHNT, CDR2 YENEEA. Trimming took 1 base from V and 2 from J; bases not matched to a gene: 8. The CDR3 nucleotides read TGTGCCAGCAGCTTAGGGGCTAGCGGGGGCCCACCCTACGAGCAGTACTTC. Translated: CASSLGASGGPPYEQYF.

CDR3 in amino acids: CASSPHVGPIYNEQFF. DNA of the CDR3: TGTGCCAGCAGCCCACACGTGGGCCCCATCTACAATGAGCAGTTCTTC. The chain couples TRBV9 to TRBJ2-1; D gene uncertain. CDR3 length: 16 residues. Trimming pared 4 bases from V and 3 bases from J, leaving 17 bases between. Per the germline V gene, CDR1 is SGDLS and CDR2 is YYNGEE.

The chain combines TRBV6-5 with TRBJ1-3; weak D call: TRBD1 (6 bases). Trimming removed 4 bases from V and 1 base from J, with 11 bases in between. CDR1 MNHEY and CDR2 SVGAGI come from the germline V gene. The CDR3 runs to 15 residues. This chain's CDR3 is CASSWSGDSGNTIYF. CDR3 bases: TGTGCCAGCAGTTGGTCAGGGGATTCTGGAAACACCATATATTTT.

This clone was seen more than once but under ten times. V is TRBV4-1 and J is TRBJ1-2; no clear D gene. The CDR3 runs 14 residues. V shed 1 base and J shed 4 bases, with 10 bases lying between them. CDR1 and CDR2 (germline): MGHRA, YSYEKL. CDR3 loop: CASSQGGSAYGYTF. The CDR3 nucleotides are TGCGCCAGCAGCCAAGGGGGTTCAGCCTATGGCTACACCTTC.

The rearrangement links TRBV7-8 to TRBJ1-2; TRBD1 aligns across 8 bases. Germline V lookup: CDR1 SGHVS, CDR2 FQNEAQ. Trimming at V came to 1 base and at J to 1 base, leaving 5 bases not matched to a gene. The CDR3 consists of 16 residues. For the CDR3, the DNA is TGTGCCAGCAGCTTAGACGCAGGGGGCGTTAACTATGGCTACACCTTC. The encoded protein is CASSLDAGGVNYGYTF.

V usage is TRBV7-9 and J usage is TRBJ1-3; the match to TRBD1 covers 10 bases. The trim removed 5 bases at V and 4 bases at J, leaving 5 bases unmatched. CDR1 is SEHNR and CDR2 is FQNEAQ in the germline V gene (reference sequence). The CDR3 consists of 15 residues. The CDR3 DNA reads as TGTGCCAGCAGCCCGGACAGGGGGTTCGGAAACACCATATATTTT. It specifies CASSPDRGFGNTIYF. Looking up the rest from reference TRBV7-9 and TRBJ1-3 gives the full variable domain: DTGVSQNPRHKITKRGQNVTFRCDPISEHNRLYWYRQTLGQGPEFLTYFQNEAQLEKSRLLSDRFSAERPKGSFSTLEIQRTEQGDSAMYLCASSPDRGFGNTIYFGEGSWLTVV.

The chain is built from TRBV4-2 and TRBJ2-7; 11 bases agree with TRBD2. V lost 7 bases and J lost 5; bases outside the gene matches: 4. The germline V gene has CDR1 LGHNA and CDR2 YNFKEQ. This CDR3 contains 13 residues. CDR3 nucleotides: TGTGCCAGCACGACTAGCGGGAATAACGAGCAGTACTTC. It encodes CASTTSGNNEQYF.

The J gene is TRBJ1-4, the V gene TRBV15, with TRBD1 matching 8 bases. CDR1 is LNHNV and CDR2 is YYDKDF in the germline V gene (reference sequence). CDR3 length: 19 amino acids. Germline trimming cut 0 bases from V and 1 base from J; bases unmatched to any gene: 10. The CDR3 DNA follows: TGTGCCACCAGCAGAGATCCGATACAGGGGGGAAAAACTAATGAAAAACTGTTTTTT. Translating gives CATSRDPIQGGKTNEKLFF.

V gene TRBV20-1 combines with J gene TRBJ1-2, with unresolved D. V was cut by 6 bases and J by 4 bases, with 9 bases left in between. CDR1 is DFQATT, CDR2 SNEGSKA, per germline (reference sequence). The CDR3 sequence is 11 residues long. CDR3 bases: TGCAGTGCCCAGGACCTCTATGGCTACACCTTC. Its translation: CSAQDLYGYTF.

The chain is built from TRBV25-1 and TRBJ2-1; 9 bases fit TRBD1. Looked up from germline, CDR1 is MGHDK and CDR2 is SYGVNS. Unmatched junction bases numbered 6, after V lost 4 bases and J lost 5 bases. The CDR3 consists of 15 residues. This CDR3 reads CASSGRQGGHNEQFF. As DNA, the CDR3 is TGTGCCAGCAGTGGCCGACAGGGGGGACACAATGAGCAGTTCTTC.

The CDR3 DNA is TGCGCCAGCAGTGAGCTTAGGACAGGGGGCAATGGCTACACCTTC. Protein sequence: CASSELRTGGNGYTF. This chain connects TRBV10-2 to TRBJ1-2, with 11 positions matching TRBD1. The CDR3 consists of 15 residues. V lost 2 bases, J lost 6 bases, and 5 bases stayed unmatched. The germline V gene encodes CDR1 WSHSY and CDR2 SAAADI.

The V call is TRBV7-9, the J call TRBJ1-5, with D unclear. This CDR3 comprises 17 residues. The germline V gene encodes CDR1 SEHNR and CDR2 FQNEAQ (reference sequence). Deletions cut 5 bases from V and 5 bases from J, with 22 bases between. In DNA form, the CDR3 reads TGTGCCAGCAGCGGAGATGTCGGCAGGAATATCCATCAGCCCCAGCATTTT. Its protein product is CASSGDVGRNIHQPQHF.